The present entry profiles one T cell receptor (beta chain) with its context. Its antigen is as yet unknown. V was clipped by 11 bases and J by 6 bases; unmatched bases: 9. The CDR3 is made up of 14 amino acids. Germline V CDR1 and CDR2: ENHRY, SYGVKD. These data belong to a study of blood T cells in healthy people across ages. Overall study results and limits: Reliance upon unsorted PBMCs precluded definitive naive versus antigen-experienced comparison. Samples with more naive T cells showed higher observed beta diversity. With age, beta diversity per million T cells declined roughly linearly, significantly by 40 to 50.

For the second PCR, which ran for 7 to 11 cycles, a sample-barcoded 5' primer and a J-beta primer mix were used. TCRdb processed the 5' RACE reads anew with MiXCR; each CDR3 protein has one entry. The table records 1.5 million to 2 million distinct CDR3 sequences, 40% to 55% of them present only once. The specimen was blood. The chain couples TRBV10-3 to TRBJ1-4, with 10 positions matching TRBD1. This TCR derives from a woman aged 40 to 50 in good health. The CDR3 spells CASATGTGDEKLFF. For the CDR3, the DNA is TGTGCCTCAGCGACCGGGACAGGGGATGAAAAACTGTTTTTT.